One and the same sample provided the 5 T cell receptor beta chains below, sequenced in a study of T cells in Graves' hyperthyroidism and ophthalmopathy. Researchers took RNA transcripts and amplified the TCR beta CDR3 regions from them. The HTBI primer set drove a first-round RT-PCR of the TCR CDR3. TCRdb recomputed calls from the multiplex PCR reads with MiXCR, one row per CDR3 protein. This sample has fewer than 350,000 distinct CDR3 sequences; 15% to 20% occur once, and the top ten carry approximately 49%. The specimen sequenced was blood. The receptors were sampled from a woman in her fifties or sixties with Graves' hyperthyroidism.

The chain couples TRBV27 to TRBJ1-2; D unclear. This CDR3 contains 13 residues. V was pared by 4 bases and J by 5 bases, with 11 bases between. The germline V gene encodes CDR1 MNHEY and CDR2 SMNVEV (reference sequence). The DNA of the CDR3 is TGTGCCAGCAGTTGGCAAGCGGGATATGGCTACACCTTC. Its protein is CASSWQAGYGYTF.

This chain links TRBV28 with TRBJ2-6, with D maybe TRBD2 (6 bases). The CDR3 covers 17 residues. V gave up 7 bases and J gave up 0 bases, with 16 bases separating them. From germline, CDR1 is MDHEN and CDR2 SYDVKM. CDR3 sequence: CASTKTGTYSGANVLTF. The CDR3 bases are TGTGCCAGCACCAAAACGGGGACTTACTCTGGGGCCAACGTCCTGACTTTC.

In regard to this clonotype: Possible read error: a much larger clone is one base away. The V and J genes are TRBV27 and TRBJ2-3; D is uncertain. Germline V gene lookup returns CDR1 MNHEY and CDR2 SMNVEV (reference sequence). The CDR3 sequence is 13 residues long. The CDR3 sequence: CACSPTSTDTQYF. CDR3 nucleotides: TGTGCCTGCAGTCCGACTAGCACAGATACGCAGTATTTT.

With regard to this clonotype: The germline gene is not matched at one end of the junction; a read error may be the cause. In DNA form, the CDR3 reads TGCGCCAGCGGCTTCGGGGGGGAGGGGGTTGAGCAGTTCTTC. Translation: CASGFGGEGVEQFF. J is TRBJ2-1 and V is TRBV5-1, with 8 bases fitting TRBD2. Per germline, CDR1 SGHRS and CDR2 YFSETQ. This CDR3 comprises 14 residues.

This clonotype has at least ten counts. The chain carries TRBV18 and TRBJ2-3; TRBD2 matches at 8 bases. The CDR3 is made up of 15 amino acids. The V and J ends lost 1 base and 5 bases, in that order; junction bases with no gene match: 5. Germline CDR1 is KGHSH and CDR2 is LQKENI. CDR3 amino acids: CASSPRLAGIDTQYF. The CDR3 region has the DNA TGTGCCAGCTCACCACGTTTAGCGGGAATAGATACGCAGTATTTT.